A selection of T cell receptor beta chains follows, all from one sample in a study of regulatory T cells in long-lasting Graves disease. TCRdb processed the multiplex PCR reads anew with MiXCR; each CDR3 protein has one entry. The sample carries about 320,000 distinct CDR3 sequences, 15% to 20% recorded once. Sequenced material: peripheral blood mononuclear cells (PBMCs), taken at new diagnosis, from a patient treated with antithyroid drugs. The receptors originated from a female donor with Graves disease. Each CDR3 is given with its conserved first and last residue. D genes are given only for firm matches. Part of the rows lack a size; the others show once, few, many or a class for expanded clones.

many,TRBJ2-7,-,TRBV2,TGTGCCAGCTTGGGGGGACTCCTCTCCTACGAGCAGTACTTC,CASLGGLLSYEQYF
many,TRBJ2-7,TRBD2,TRBV28,TGTGCCAGCAGAGCTAGCGGGAGGGCTTACGAGCAGTACTTC,CASRASGRAYEQYF
few,TRBJ2-7,-,TRBV27,TGTGCCAGCAGTCCTACTCGACTCGGAACCTACGAGCAGTACTTC,CASSPTRLGTYEQYF
few,TRBJ2-1,-,TRBV20-1,TGCAGTGCTAGAGATATCCTTGTCGGGACTCCGCCGTACAATGAGCAGTTCTTC,CSARDILVGTPPYNEQFF
-,TRBJ2-7,TRBD1,TRBV20-1,TGCAGTGCAGTCTTGTTGGGGTCCGGGACAGGGCGCTACGAGCAGTACTTC,CSAVLLGSGTGRYEQYF
many,TRBJ2-1,TRBD1,TRBV6-1,TGTGCCAGCAGCATGACAGGGGACAATGAGCAGTTCTTC,CASSMTGDNEQFF
few,TRBJ1-2,-,TRBV20-1,TGCAGTGGCTCAAACCGGGACAACCTCCGGGGCTACACCTTC,CSGSNRDNLRGYTF
many,TRBJ2-3,-,TRBV3-1,TGTGCCAGCAGCCAAGTGGTCACAGATACGCAGTATTTT,CASSQVVTDTQYF
-,TRBJ2-1,TRBD1,TRBV9,TGTGCCAGCAGCGGACAGGGTCGGAATGAGCAGTTCTTC,CASSGQGRNEQFF
many,TRBJ2-1,-,TRBV6-1,TGTGCCAGCAAAGGTTTGGGATACAATGAGCAGTTCTTC,CASKGLGYNEQFF
-,TRBJ1-2,TRBD1,TRBV9,TGTGCCAGCAGCGTGGACAGGGGGGGATCAACGGAAGGCTACACCTTC,CASSVDRGGSTEGYTF
-,TRBJ2-3,-,TRBV20-1,TGCAGTGTAAACCCTATACAGGGTAGCACAGATACGCAGTATTTT,CSVNPIQGSTDTQYF
-,TRBJ2-1,TRBD1,TRBV20-1,TGCAGTGCTAGATTGCAGGGGGCAAATGAGCAGTTCTTC,CSARLQGANEQFF
-,TRBJ2-1,-,TRBV29-1,TGCAGCGTGAGGCTATTTGGGGTGCACAAACTCTACAATGAGCAGTTCTTC,CSVRLFGVHKLYNEQFF
many,TRBJ2-4,TRBD1,TRBV20-1,TGCAGTGCATACCACAGGGACAGCGCAAACATTCAGTACTTC,CSAYHRDSANIQYF
many,TRBJ1-5,-,TRBV12-3/TRBV12-4,TGCGCCAGCAGGGGTGGCAATCAGCCCCAGCATTTT,CASRGGNQPQHF
many,TRBJ2-7,-,TRBV28,TGTGCCAGCAGTTTAAACGGGGGATACGAGCAGTACTTC,CASSLNGGYEQYF
many,TRBJ1-4,-,TRBV20-1,TGCAGTGCTGGCCCTAGAGATGAAAAACTGTTTTTT,CSAGPRDEKLFF
many,TRBJ2-7,-,TRBV5-4,TGTGCCAGCAGTCCCCCGGGACGGCTCTCCTCCGAGCAGTACTTC,CASSPPGRLSSEQYF
-,TRBJ2-1,-,TRBV19,TGTGCCAGTAGTCTAGACCATGAGCAGTTCTTC,CASSLDHEQFF
many,TRBJ2-7,-,TRBV11-2,TGTGCCAGCGGGACGGACTCCTACGAGCAGTACTTC,CASGTDSYEQYF
few,TRBJ2-2,-,TRBV2,TGTGCCAGGGGACGCACCGGGGAGCTGTTTTTT,CARGRTGELFF
many,TRBJ2-1,-,TRBV12-3/TRBV12-4,TGTGCCAGCGGACACAATGAGCAGTTCTTC,CASGHNEQFF
many,TRBJ2-7,-,TRBV12-3/TRBV12-4,TGTGCCAGCAGCCATTTCACTGACGAGCAGTACTTC,CASSHFTDEQYF
few,TRBJ2-1,TRBD2,TRBV19,TGTGCCAGTAGTATCCCGGGACTAGCGGGAGTGGGGTCCTACAATGAGCAGTTCTTC,CASSIPGLAGVGSYNEQFF
many,TRBJ2-1,TRBD2,TRBV7-9,TGTGCCAGCAGCATCTTAGCGGGAGGGGCCAATGAGCAGTTCTTC,CASSILAGGANEQFF
many,TRBJ2-1,TRBD2,TRBV6-5,TGTGCCAGCAGTTTCCTAGCGGGAGGGTATAATGAGCAGTTCTTC,CASSFLAGGYNEQFF